Shown below are 7 T cell receptor beta chains from a single sample sequenced in a study of T cell repertoires in cytomegalovirus infection. In TCRdb, the reads were re-called with MiXCR into one record per CDR3 protein. The table has about 230,000 distinct CDR3 sequences, over 20% seen once. Material: CD8+ T cells from PBMCs. The source of these receptors is a human donor in good health (CMV status not recorded). Some clones in this sample may be carry-over from other donors' samples.

This clonotype appeared many times. The chain is built from TRBV7-6 and TRBJ2-1, with D tentatively TRBD2 (6 bases). V lost 4 bases and J 1 base, leaving 8 bases between the germline ends. In germline, CDR1 is SGHVS, CDR2 FNYEAQ. CDR3 length equals 14 residues. CDR3 coding DNA: TGTGCCAGCAGCTACCGGGGGTCCTACAATGAGCAGTTCTTC. It encodes CASSYRGSYNEQFF.

The CDR3 loop reads CASSQEYPGGGYGYTF. The CDR3 region has the DNA TGCGCCAGCAGCCAAGAGTATCCTGGGGGCGGATATGGCTACACCTTC. The chain employs TRBV4-3 and TRBJ1-2; possible D gene TRBD1, 6 bases. The germline CDR1 and CDR2 sequences are LGHNA and YSLEER. V lost 0 bases and J 5 bases, leaving 16 bases between the germline ends. The CDR3 spans 16 residues.

The chain joins TRBV12-3 or TRBV12-4 to TRBJ2-5; D not certain. The V end was cut by 5 bases, the J end by 5 bases, with 12 bases between. The CDR3 loop spans 13 amino acids. CDR3 residues: CASSPLGWETQYF. For the CDR3, the DNA is TGTGCCAGCAGTCCTTTAGGATGGGAGACCCAGTACTTC.

This clonotype came up a few times. The chain combines TRBV5-1 with TRBJ1-1, with D unresolved. Germline CDR1 is SGHRS and CDR2 is YFSETQ. The CDR3 has 14 amino acids. Trimming cost V 0 bases and J 1 base, with 7 bases left between them. For the CDR3, the DNA is TGCGCCAGCAGCTTGGGCCAGGAGAACACTGAAGCTTTCTTT. Its translation: CASSLGQENTEAFF.

The CDR3 DNA sequence: TGTGCCAGCAGCTTACTTCCGGGGGGGCCGTGGAATGAGCAGTTCTTC. It is translated as CASSLLPGGPWNEQFF. The chain links TRBV7-8 to TRBJ2-1; 8 bases fit TRBD2. CDR1 is SGHVS and CDR2 is FQNEAQ in the germline V gene. This CDR3 is 16 amino acids long. With V trimmed by 2 bases and J by 7 bases, 10 bases remained unmatched.

The rearrangement links TRBV5-1 to TRBJ2-7, with TRBD1 matching over 9 bases. Germline V CDR1 and CDR2: SGHRS, YFSETQ. The CDR3 covers 17 residues. J was trimmed by 5 bases and V by 2 bases; bases with no gene match: 14. The CDR3 protein is CASSLGTGWQAGDEQYF. The CDR3 DNA follows: TGCGCCAGCAGCTTAGGGACAGGGTGGCAGGCCGGTGACGAGCAGTACTTC.

The V gene is TRBV20-1, the J gene TRBJ1-5, with 9 positions matching TRBD1. The CDR3 spans 17 residues. The germline gives CDR1 DFQATT, CDR2 SNEGSKA (reference sequence). V lost 3 bases and J lost 6; bases outside the gene matches: 15. CDR3 amino acids: CSASQDRGGFDIQPQHF. As DNA, the CDR3 is TGCAGTGCTAGCCAGGACAGGGGTGGTTTTGATATTCAGCCCCAGCATTTT.